Listed here are 17 T cell receptor beta chains from one sample, sequenced in a study of CD4 T cells in relation to SARS-CoV-2 and coronaviruses (dated by TCRdb to the early 2020s). Library generation was performed with the immunoSEQ multiplex PCR assay. Here the immuneACCESS table is served through TCRdb, limited to in-frame sequences with V and J called. Missing clones are a known gap in these copies; in checked studies unresolved V genes cover under half, and the rest lacks a known reason. The sample records about 38,000 clones, under 80% of which are singletons. Of the sample, around 20% falls within the top ten clones. No antigen has been assigned to these receptors. Sequences were obtained from memory CD4+ T cells from PBMCs, cultured in vitro. The cell subset or site label corresponds to: memory (non-naive) CD4+ T cells. The receptors come from an adult with COVID-19.

V and J are TRBV15 and TRBJ2-5; no clear D gene. Trimming pared 1 base from V and 5 bases from J, leaving 8 bases between. The CDR3 consists of 13 residues. In germline, CDR1 is LNHNV, CDR2 YYDKDF (reference sequence). This chain's CDR3 is CATSRVFVETQYF. Here the CDR3 DNA reads TGTGCCACCAGCAGAGTGTTCGTGGAGACCCAGTACTTC.

This clone was counted only a few times. The chain combines TRBV5-1 with TRBJ2-7; D might be TRBD2 (5 bases). Germline loops: CDR1 SGHRS, CDR2 YFSETQ. The V and J ends lost 3 bases and 3 bases respectively, with 10 bases between them. The CDR3 has 13 residues. The CDR3 DNA reads TGCGCCAGCAGCTATGGACGGGACTACGAGCAGTACTTC. Translation: CASSYGRDYEQYF.

In DNA, the CDR3 is TGTGCCAGCTCACCGCTGGGAGAGGGAGGGTTGCAGTTCTTC. Amino acid sequence: CASSPLGEGGLQFF. V usage is TRBV18 and J usage is TRBJ2-1; TRBD2 matches at 7 bases. CDR3 length equals 14 residues. Germline trimming cut 3 bases from V and 12 bases from J; bases unmatched to any gene: 11. CDR1 and CDR2 from the germline V gene are KGHSH and LQKENI.

The chain employs TRBV5-1 and TRBJ2-1; TRBD2 agrees at 10 bases. Germline CDR1 is SGHRS and CDR2 is YFSETQ. V lost 4 bases to trimming and J lost 7 bases; unmatched junction nucleotides: 8. The CDR3 contains 15 residues. CDR3 sequence: CASSPGTSVVNEQFF. In nucleotides, the CDR3 is TGCGCCAGCAGCCCCGGGACTAGCGTGGTTAATGAGCAGTTCTTC.

The chain carries TRBV9 and TRBJ1-6; D gene ambiguous. With 3 bases removed from V and 4 bases from J, the gap between germline ends came to 11 bases. This CDR3 comprises 15 residues. CDR1 SGDLS and CDR2 YYNGEE come from the germline V gene. The CDR3 nucleotides read TGTGCCAGCAGCGCAGTTAGGGTATATAATTCACCCCTCCACTTT. Encoded protein: CASSAVRVYNSPLHF. Drawing the rest from reference TRBV9 and TRBJ1-6, the complete variable domain is DSGVTQTPKHLITATGQRVTLRCSPRSGDLSVYWYQQSLDQGLQFLIQYYNGEERAKGNILERFSAQQFPDLHSELNLSSLELGDSALYFCASSAVRVYNSPLHFGNGTRLTVT.

CDR3 sequence reads: CASSPYTGKETQYF. In nucleotides, the CDR3 is TGTGCCAGCTCACCGTATACGGGTAAAGAGACCCAGTACTTC. The V gene is TRBV18, the J gene TRBJ2-5; the D is unclear. Germline assignment: CDR1 KGHSH and CDR2 LQKENI. V lost 3 bases and J lost 3, with 11 bases in between. This CDR3 is built from 14 residues.

The V and J genes are TRBV7-9 and TRBJ2-1; 12 nucleotides agree with TRBD2. Germline V lookup: CDR1 SEHNR, CDR2 FQNEAQ (reference sequence). Trimming at V came to 3 bases and at J to 2 bases, leaving 8 bases not matched to a gene. The CDR3 is 18 amino acids. Here the CDR3 DNA reads TGTGCCAGCAGCTTCTCTCAGACTAGCGGGAGTACCTACAATGAGCAGTTCTTC. Amino acid sequence: CASSFSQTSGSTYNEQFF. Variable domain in full (rest from reference TRBV7-9 and TRBJ2-1): DTGVSQNPRHKITKRGQNVTFRCDPISEHNRLYWYRQTLGQGPEFLTYFQNEAQLEKSRLLSDRFSAERPKGSFSTLEIQRTEQGDSAMYLCASSFSQTSGSTYNEQFFGPGTRLTVL.

V gene TRBV10-3 combines with J gene TRBJ2-2; 12 bases line up with TRBD2. This CDR3 region has 16 residues. The junction had 9 bases not matched to a gene; V was cut back by 7 bases and J by 6 bases. Looked up from germline, CDR1 is ENHRY and CDR2 is SYGVKD. The CDR3 loop reads CAIKNRLAGAPGELFF. CDR3 sequence (DNA): TGTGCCATCAAAAACCGACTAGCGGGAGCACCCGGGGAGCTGTTTTTT.

V is TRBV2 and J is TRBJ2-2; no definite D call. This CDR3 has 15 residues. From germline, CDR1 is SNHLY and CDR2 FYNNEI. V was clipped by 2 bases and J by 0 bases, with 7 bases between them. The CDR3 sequence is CASSEYGPNTGELFF. Here the CDR3 DNA reads TGTGCCAGCAGTGAATACGGCCCGAACACCGGGGAGCTGTTTTTT.

The chain recombines TRBV7-9 with TRBJ1-1, with D tentatively TRBD1 (5 bases). Trimming stripped 5 bases from V and 7 bases from J, with 11 bases between. The V gene's germline CDR1 is SEHNR and CDR2 FQNEAQ (reference sequence). The CDR3 covers 12 residues. This CDR3 is CASSLTEIEAFF. In nucleotides, the CDR3 is TGTGCCAGCAGCCTGACAGAAATTGAAGCTTTCTTT.

This clone was recorded once. V and J are TRBV7-3 and TRBJ2-5; 8 nucleotides match TRBD1. The germline V gene has CDR1 SGHTA and CDR2 FQGTGA. The ends lost 2 bases at V and 2 bases at J; junction bases unmatched: 7. This CDR3 spans 16 amino acids. The CDR3 loop reads CASSLGATGVQETQYF. The CDR3 region has the DNA TGTGCCAGCAGCTTAGGGGCGACAGGGGTTCAAGAGACCCAGTACTTC.

The chain links TRBV5-5 to TRBJ2-1; the match to TRBD2 covers 11 bases. The CDR3 contains 20 residues. Germline-derived CDR1 and CDR2 are SGHKS and YYEKEE (reference sequence). V gave up 0 bases and J gave up 6 bases; unmatched junction bases: 17. CDR3 DNA: TGTGCCAGCAGCTTGGCCACTAGCGGGAGTGGGATTGTACTGGGCAATGAGCAGTTCTTC. Its protein product is CASSLATSGSGIVLGNEQFF.

The chain links TRBV4-1 to TRBJ2-1; the D gene could be TRBD1 or TRBD2 (6 bases each). The ends were cut back, 0 bases at V and 1 base at J, with 13 bases in the middle. CDR1 is MGHRA, CDR2 YSYEKL, per germline. The CDR3 has 17 residues. The CDR3 nucleotides are TGCGCCAGCAGCCAAGATGGGGGCGGGACATCCTACAATGAGCAGTTCTTC. Translated: CASSQDGGGTSYNEQFF.

The chain combines TRBV14 with TRBJ1-1; D ambiguous. Germline-derived CDR1 and CDR2 are SGHDN and FVKESK. Trimming stripped 4 bases from V and 1 base from J, with 16 bases between. The CDR3 is made up of 16 amino acids. The CDR3, as DNA: TGTGCCAGCAGCCCCCTGCCTGGCAGATCGAACACTGAAGCTTTCTTT. Translation gives CASSPLPGRSNTEAFF.

The chain is built from TRBV7-8 and TRBJ2-5, with a tentative D call TRBD2 (5 bases). Germline loops: CDR1 SGHVS, CDR2 FQNEAQ. Trimming stripped 0 bases from V and 2 bases from J, with 10 bases between. CDR3 length: 15 amino acids. This chain's CDR3 is CASSLARAAQETQYF. The CDR3 nucleotides read TGTGCCAGCAGCTTAGCGCGGGCAGCTCAAGAGACCCAGTACTTC.

The chain recombines TRBV30 with TRBJ1-1; tentatively, D is TRBD1 (6 bases). CDR3 length equals 14 residues. Trimming removed 1 base from V and 6 bases from J, with 15 bases in between. Germline values: CDR1 GTSNPN, CDR2 SVGIG (reference sequence). The CDR3 sequence is CAWSEGGTLAEAFF. In DNA form, the CDR3 reads TGTGCCTGGAGTGAAGGAGGGACATTAGCTGAAGCTTTCTTT.

The chain couples TRBV28 to TRBJ2-5; 11 positions agree with TRBD1. This CDR3 is 14 amino acids long. Germline-derived CDR1 and CDR2 are MDHEN and SYDVKM. Germline trimming cut 5 bases from V and 5 bases from J; bases unmatched to any gene: 4. The CDR3 is CASSRTGGGETQYF. In nucleotides, the CDR3 is TGTGCCAGCAGTAGGACAGGGGGCGGTGAGACCCAGTACTTC.